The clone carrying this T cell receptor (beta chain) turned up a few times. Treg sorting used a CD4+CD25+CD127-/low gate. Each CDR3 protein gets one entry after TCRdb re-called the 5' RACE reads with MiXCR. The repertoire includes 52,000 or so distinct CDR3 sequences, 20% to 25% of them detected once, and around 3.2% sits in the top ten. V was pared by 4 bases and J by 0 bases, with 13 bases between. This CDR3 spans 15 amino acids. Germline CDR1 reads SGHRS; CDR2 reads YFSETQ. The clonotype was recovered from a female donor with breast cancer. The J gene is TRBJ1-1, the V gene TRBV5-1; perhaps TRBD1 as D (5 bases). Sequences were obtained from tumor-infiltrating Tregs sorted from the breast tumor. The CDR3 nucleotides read TGCGCCAGCAGCCCCGAACAGGCCATGAACACTGAAGCTTTCTTT. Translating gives CASSPEQAMNTEAFF.